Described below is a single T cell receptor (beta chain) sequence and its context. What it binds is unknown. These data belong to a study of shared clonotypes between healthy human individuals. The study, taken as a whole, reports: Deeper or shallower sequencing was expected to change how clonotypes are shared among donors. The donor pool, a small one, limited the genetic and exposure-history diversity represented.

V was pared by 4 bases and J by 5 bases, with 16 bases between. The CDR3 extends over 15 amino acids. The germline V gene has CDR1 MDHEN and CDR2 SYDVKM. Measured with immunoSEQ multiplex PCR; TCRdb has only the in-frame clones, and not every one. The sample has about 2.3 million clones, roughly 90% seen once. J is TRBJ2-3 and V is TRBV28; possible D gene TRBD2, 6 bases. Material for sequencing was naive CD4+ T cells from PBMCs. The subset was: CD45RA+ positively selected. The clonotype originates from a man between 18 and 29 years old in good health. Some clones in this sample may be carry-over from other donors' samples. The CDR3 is CASSSPLRGKDTQYF. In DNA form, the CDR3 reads TGTGCCAGCAGTTCCCCTCTTCGCGGGAAAGATACGCAGTATTTT.